This T cell receptor (beta chain) is drawn from a study of metastatic and nonmetastatic thyroid tumors. Study results and caveats: Versus benign nodules, malignant thyroid tumors reportedly had significantly higher TCR beta diversity, in blood and tumor.

Through MiXCR, TCRdb re-clonotyped the PCR reads. The data show roughly 30,000 clones, almost 30% seen once. Until they underwent thyroid surgery, no patient had received any treatment. This clone appeared a few times. What it binds is unknown. The receptor's source is a female donor with papillary thyroid cancer or a benign thyroid nodule (not recorded which). Some clones in this sample may be carry-over from other donors' samples. Sequencing used blood.

Here the CDR3 DNA reads TGTGCCAGCAGTTACTCCAGCGGCATCTACAATGAGCAGTTCTTC. It is translated as CASSYSSGIYNEQFF. The chain recombines TRBV6-5 with TRBJ2-1; tentatively, D is TRBD2 (5 bases). The CDR3 extends over 15 amino acids. The germline V gene has CDR1 MNHEY and CDR2 SVGAGI. V was cut by 0 bases and J by 3 bases, with 9 bases left in between.